This TCR beta chain was identified during a study of blood T cells in healthy people across ages. Germline V gene data show CDR1 as LGHNA and CDR2 as YSLEER. The CDR3 sequence is 15 residues long. The V end was cut by 0 bases, the J end by 8 bases, with 13 bases between. PCR was performed a second time for about 7 to 12 cycles using a sample-barcoded 5' primer and a J-beta primer mix. Each sample yielded at least 3 million CDR3-containing paired-end reads. TCRdb itself ran the 5' RACE reads through MiXCR, one entry per CDR3 protein. The sample holds some 730,000 distinct CDR3 sequences; 20% to 25% are singletons and the top ten take under 25%.

Source material: blood. The clonotype comes from a man in his sixties or seventies in good health. V usage is TRBV4-3 and J usage is TRBJ1-4, with D unclear. The CDR3 DNA reads as TGCGCCAGCAGCCAAGACAGCACTAGAGACGAAAAACTGTTTTTT. Encoded protein: CASSQDSTRDEKLFF.